The rows below give T cell receptor beta chains drawn from one sample of a study of blood T cell repertoires in COVID-19. The method was immunoSEQ multiplex PCR; TCRdb's version includes in-frame clones alone and lacks a portion of them. This table holds about 280,000 clones, under 90% found once. The material sequenced was peripheral blood. The source of these receptors is a woman aged 45-59 years who had recovered from COVID-19. Both conserved end residues are part of each CDR3. D genes are given only for firm matches. Expanded clones are given a class, and other clones once, few, many or no size at all.

TGTGCCAGCAGCCTGGGACAGGTCCTTGGCTACACCTTC | CASSLGQVLGYTF | TRBJ1-2 | TRBV7-8 | TRBD1 | NA
TGTGCCAGCAGCCTGGACAGGGTGGGAGGCTACACCTTC | CASSLDRVGGYTF | TRBJ1-2 | TRBV7-2 | TRBD1 | NA
TGCGCCAGCAGCCAAACGAGGAACACTGAAGCTTTCTTT | CASSQTRNTEAFF | TRBJ1-1 | TRBV4-3 | NA | once
TGTGCCACCAGTGACACGACAGGGGAGCGCTATGGCTACACCTTC | CATSDTTGERYGYTF | TRBJ1-2 | TRBV24-1 | TRBD1 | NA
TGTGCCAGCAGCTTAACGTTCGGGTCCTACAATGAGCAGTTCTTC | CASSLTFGSYNEQFF | TRBJ2-1 | TRBV7-3 | NA | NA
TGTGCCGCCGGTCGACAGGGGGCGTTCGATGAGCAGTTCTTC | CAAGRQGAFDEQFF | TRBJ2-1 | TRBV10-3 | TRBD1 | NA
TGTGCCAGCTCACCGCGTGACAGGGGGCTCGAGCAGTACTTC | CASSPRDRGLEQYF | TRBJ2-7 | TRBV18 | TRBD1 | NA
TGCGCCAGCAGCCAAGCGAGCGGCTATGGCTACACCTTC | CASSQASGYGYTF | TRBJ1-2 | TRBV4-3 | NA | NA
TGTGCCACCAGCAGAGATGTGGCGGGGTACAATGAGCAGTTCTTC | CATSRDVAGYNEQFF | TRBJ2-1 | TRBV15 | NA | NA
TGTGCCAGCAGCACGACTAGCGGGGGGACCACAGATACGCAGTATTTT | CASSTTSGGTTDTQYF | TRBJ2-3 | TRBV7-9 | TRBD2 | NA
TGTGCCAGCAGCTTGGTCCGGGACAGGGAGTATTTT | CASSLVRDREYF | TRBJ2-3 | TRBV7-2 | TRBD1 | once
TGTGCCAGCAGTCAGACAGCGGGAGCCTACGAGCAGTACTTC | CASSQTAGAYEQYF | TRBJ2-7 | TRBV4-2 | TRBD2 | NA
TGTGCCAGCAGCCAGGGTTTCGAGCAGTACTTC | CASSQGFEQYF | TRBJ2-7 | TRBV27 | NA | NA
TGTGCCAGCAGCTTGGGGAACAGGTCCTTTTACAATGAGCAGTTCTTC | CASSLGNRSFYNEQFF | TRBJ2-1 | TRBV5-5 | NA | NA
TGTGCCAGTAGTACCGGGACACAGCATTCGAACATTCAGTACTTC | CASSTGTQHSNIQYF | TRBJ2-4 | TRBV19 | NA | NA
TGCGCCAGCAGCTTGTCCGCCGGGGACAGGGAGAACAATGAGCAGTTCTTC | CASSLSAGDRENNEQFF | TRBJ2-1 | TRBV5-1 | TRBD1 | NA
TGTGCCAGCAGGTTAACTAGCGGCCTCTACAATGAGCAGTTCTTC | CASRLTSGLYNEQFF | TRBJ2-1 | TRBV6-6 | TRBD2 | NA
TGTGCCAGCAGCGGGGGGGCCGCGGGGGTCCTAGATACGCAGTATTTT | CASSGGAAGVLDTQYF | TRBJ2-3 | TRBV9 | NA | NA
TGTGCCAGCAGCGACACCCGGGGACCTACAGGGGGTTCACCCCTCCACTTT | CASSDTRGPTGGSPLHF | TRBJ1-6 | TRBV4-2 | TRBD1 | once
TGTGCCAGCAGCAATATGAGGGGAATGGGGGGCTATGGCTACACCTTC | CASSNMRGMGGYGYTF | TRBJ1-2 | TRBV21-1 | NA | NA
TGTGCCAGCTCACCGCCCGGGGGGCAGGGTGGCTACACCTTC | CASSPPGGQGGYTF | TRBJ1-2 | TRBV18 | NA | NA
TGTGCCAGCAGCCCAAGGGCGGGAGTTGAGCAGTTCTTC | CASSPRAGVEQFF | TRBJ2-1 | TRBV5-8 | TRBD2 | once
TGTGCCAGCAGCTCATTACCAGGTTTAAACCAGGGGTCACCCCTCCACTTT | CASSSLPGLNQGSPLHF | TRBJ1-6 | TRBV7-2 | NA | NA
TGCGCCAGCAGTGAGTTCGGGCGAGGTAAGGGACTAGCGGACAATGAGCAGTTCTTC | CASSEFGRGKGLADNEQFF | TRBJ2-1 | TRBV10-1 | TRBD2 | once
TGTGCCACCAGCAGAGACAGGGGTTCCTACGAGCAGTACTTC | CATSRDRGSYEQYF | TRBJ2-7 | TRBV15 | NA | NA
TGTGCCAGTAGTATAGGAGGGAGGTCTGGGGCCAACGTCCTGACTTTC | CASSIGGRSGANVLTF | TRBJ2-6 | TRBV19 | NA | once
TGTGCCAGCATAGGGGACAGTACAGATACGCAGTATTTT | CASIGDSTDTQYF | TRBJ2-3 | TRBV7-2 | TRBD1 | NA
TGTGCCAGCAGCTTAGGCCCTGTACAGTTAAGGGGTGAAAAACTGTTTTTT | CASSLGPVQLRGEKLFF | TRBJ1-4 | TRBV7-6 | NA | NA
TGTGCCATCAGTAGGGACAGGGGTGCGAACACCGGGGAGCTGTTTTTT | CAISRDRGANTGELFF | TRBJ2-2 | TRBV10-3 | TRBD1 | once
TGCGCCAGCAGCCAAAGAGGGGGTGGTGAAGCTTTCTTT | CASSQRGGGEAFF | TRBJ1-1 | TRBV4-3 | NA | NA
TGTGCCGGCGGGGATATGGTCACCGGGGAGCTGTTTTTT | CAGGDMVTGELFF | TRBJ2-2 | TRBV7-9 | NA | NA
TGTGCCACCAGCAGCAGGGGACCCTCCTCTGGAAACACCATATATTTT | CATSSRGPSSGNTIYF | TRBJ1-3 | TRBV15 | NA | NA
TGCGCCAGCAGCCAAGAGGACAGTTACTATGGCTACACCTTC | CASSQEDSYYGYTF | TRBJ1-2 | TRBV4-3 | NA | NA
TGTGCCAGCAGCTTAGCGGAGGCGGGGGCAATTCCCACAGATACGCAGTATTTT | CASSLAEAGAIPTDTQYF | TRBJ2-3 | TRBV7-2 | NA | once
TGTGCCAGCAGCTTTTATGATGCGACGGGGTACGAGCAGTACTTC | CASSFYDATGYEQYF | TRBJ2-7 | TRBV7-9 | NA | NA
TGCGCCAGCAGCCAAGCGGGGGGGGCCTACGAGCAGTACTTC | CASSQAGGAYEQYF | TRBJ2-7 | TRBV4-3 | TRBD2 | few
TGTGCCAGCAGTCCCTCCCGCGCCTCTTCAACTAATGAAAAACTGTTTTTT | CASSPSRASSTNEKLFF | TRBJ1-4 | TRBV28 | NA | NA
TGTGCCAGCACTCGAGGAGGAGTCTTAGGCGGGAACACCATATATTTT | CASTRGGVLGGNTIYF | TRBJ1-3 | TRBV9 | NA | NA
TGTGCCAGCAGCCGGAAAGACAGGGATTTTCAGCCCCAGCATTTT | CASSRKDRDFQPQHF | TRBJ1-5 | TRBV5-6 | TRBD1 | NA
TGTGCCACCAGTAGCCAGCGGGAGTCGGAGCTGTTTTTT | CATSSQRESELFF | TRBJ2-2 | TRBV15 | TRBD2 | NA
TGTGCCAGCAGCAGGAGGGGGCTGGACGAGCAGTACTTC | CASSRRGLDEQYF | TRBJ2-7 | TRBV3-1/TRBV3-2 | NA | NA
TGTGCCAGCAGCAATCGGAGGGGACAGGGGACCAATTCACCCCTCCACTTT | CASSNRRGQGTNSPLHF | TRBJ1-6 | TRBV13 | TRBD1 | once
TGTGCCAGCAGCTCCCCTTTTGAGCGGCGGGAGACCCAGTACTTC | CASSSPFERRETQYF | TRBJ2-5 | TRBV5-6 | NA | NA
TGTGCCAGCAGCGCAGGTGGGCAGGGTCATGAAAAACTGTTTTTT | CASSAGGQGHEKLFF | TRBJ1-4 | TRBV5-8 | NA | NA
TGTGCCAGCAGTTTATCCTCAGGATCGGTTGACTACGAGCAGTACTTC | CASSLSSGSVDYEQYF | TRBJ2-7 | TRBV27 | NA | NA
TGCGCCAGCAGCCAAGAGGTCACGGCTAGCGGGCCTTGGAATGAGCAGTTCTTC | CASSQEVTASGPWNEQFF | TRBJ2-1 | TRBV4-3 | TRBD2 | NA
TGTGCCAGCAGCCACCTTGGGACAGCACCCGATCGGGCTTTCTTT | CASSHLGTAPDRAFF | TRBJ1-1 | TRBV14 | TRBD1 | NA
TGTGCCAGCAGCCCTTGGGAGAGCAATCAGCCCCAGCATTTT | CASSPWESNQPQHF | TRBJ1-5 | TRBV5-8 | NA | few
TGTGCCAGCAGCCAATCACCGGGAGGCTGGGGCACTGAAGCTTTCTTT | CASSQSPGGWGTEAFF | TRBJ1-1 | TRBV27 | NA | NA
TGTGCCAGCACCCTTGGGACAGTCCTTAACTATGGCTACACCTTC | CASTLGTVLNYGYTF | TRBJ1-2 | TRBV28 | TRBD1 | NA
TGTGCCAGTAGTGACAGGGCTTCTAGCAATCAGCCCCAGCATTTT | CASSDRASSNQPQHF | TRBJ1-5 | TRBV19 | TRBD1 | NA
TGTGCCAGCAGTTTAAGGGGACTACAGCCCCAGCATTTT | CASSLRGLQPQHF | TRBJ1-5 | TRBV12-3/TRBV12-4 | NA | NA
TGTGCCAGCAGTTTAAAGTTAGGGACAGGGTTATATTCACCCCTCCACTTT | CASSLKLGTGLYSPLHF | TRBJ1-6 | TRBV27 | TRBD1 | NA